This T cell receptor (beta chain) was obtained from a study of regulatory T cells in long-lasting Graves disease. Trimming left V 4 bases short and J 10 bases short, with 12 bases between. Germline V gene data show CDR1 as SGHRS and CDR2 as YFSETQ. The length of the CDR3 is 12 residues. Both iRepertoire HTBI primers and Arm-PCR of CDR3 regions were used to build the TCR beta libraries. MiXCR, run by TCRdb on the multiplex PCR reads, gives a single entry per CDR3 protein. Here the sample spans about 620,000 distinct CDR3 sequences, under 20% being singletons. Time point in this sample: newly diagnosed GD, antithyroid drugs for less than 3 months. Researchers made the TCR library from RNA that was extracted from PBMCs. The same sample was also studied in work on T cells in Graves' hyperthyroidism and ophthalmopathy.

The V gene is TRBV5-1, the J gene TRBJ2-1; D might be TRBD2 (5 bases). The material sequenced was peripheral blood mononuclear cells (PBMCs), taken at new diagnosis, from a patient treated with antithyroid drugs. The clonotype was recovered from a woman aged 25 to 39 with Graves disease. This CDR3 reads CASSLLAYEQFF. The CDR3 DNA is TGCGCCAGCAGCCTTTTAGCGTACGAGCAGTTCTTC.